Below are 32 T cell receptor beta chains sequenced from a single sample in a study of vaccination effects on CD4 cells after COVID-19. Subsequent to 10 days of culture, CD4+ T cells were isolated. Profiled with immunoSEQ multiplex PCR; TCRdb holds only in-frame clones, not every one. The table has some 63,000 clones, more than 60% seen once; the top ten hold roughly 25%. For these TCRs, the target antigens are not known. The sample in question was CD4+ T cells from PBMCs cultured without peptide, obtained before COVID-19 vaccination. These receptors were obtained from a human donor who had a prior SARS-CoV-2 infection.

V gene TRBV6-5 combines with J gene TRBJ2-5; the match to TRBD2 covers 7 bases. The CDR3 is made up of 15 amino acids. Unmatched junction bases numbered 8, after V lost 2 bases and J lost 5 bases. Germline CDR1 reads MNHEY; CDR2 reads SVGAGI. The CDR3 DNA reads TGTGCCAGCAGTTACCTCGGGGGGAGCGGGGAGACCCAGTACTTC. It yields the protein CASSYLGGSGETQYF.

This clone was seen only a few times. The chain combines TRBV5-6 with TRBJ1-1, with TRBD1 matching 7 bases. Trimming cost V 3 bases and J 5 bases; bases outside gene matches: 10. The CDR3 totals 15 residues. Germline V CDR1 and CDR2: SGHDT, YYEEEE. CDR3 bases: TGTGCCAGCAGCTCTTCAGGGGGAATAGGGACTGAAGCTTTCTTT. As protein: CASSSSGGIGTEAFF.

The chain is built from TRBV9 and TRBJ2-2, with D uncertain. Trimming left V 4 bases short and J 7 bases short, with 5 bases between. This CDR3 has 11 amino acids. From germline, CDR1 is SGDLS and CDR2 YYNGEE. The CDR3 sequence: CASSSGGELFF. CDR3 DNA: TGTGCCAGCAGCTCGGGCGGGGAGCTGTTTTTT.

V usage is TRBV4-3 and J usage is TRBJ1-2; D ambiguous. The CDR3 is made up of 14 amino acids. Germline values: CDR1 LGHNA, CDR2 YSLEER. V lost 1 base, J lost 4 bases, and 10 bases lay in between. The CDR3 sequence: CASSQGGGVYGYTF. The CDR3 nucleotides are TGCGCCAGCAGCCAAGGGGGAGGTGTCTATGGCTACACCTTC.

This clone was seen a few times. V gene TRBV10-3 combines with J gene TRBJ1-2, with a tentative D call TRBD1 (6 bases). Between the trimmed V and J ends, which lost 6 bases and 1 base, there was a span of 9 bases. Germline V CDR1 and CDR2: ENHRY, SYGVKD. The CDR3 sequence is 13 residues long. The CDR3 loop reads CAISGQNNYGYTF. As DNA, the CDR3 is TGTGCCATCAGCGGACAGAATAACTATGGCTACACCTTC.

The CDR3 sequence: CAWSAQKCYEQYF. The CDR3 region has the DNA TGTGCCTGGAGTGCACAAAAGTGCTACGAGCAGTACTTC. V and J are TRBV30 and TRBJ2-7; D is uncertain. The CDR3 sequence is 13 residues long. The V end was cut by 1 base, the J end by 3 bases, with 10 bases between. Germline CDR1 and CDR2: GTSNPN and SVGIG (reference sequence).

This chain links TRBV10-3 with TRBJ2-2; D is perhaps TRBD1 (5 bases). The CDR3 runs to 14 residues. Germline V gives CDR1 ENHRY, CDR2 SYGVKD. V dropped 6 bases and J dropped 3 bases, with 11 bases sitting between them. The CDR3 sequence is CAIRDTMDTGELFF. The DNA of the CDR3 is TGTGCCATCAGGGACACTATGGACACCGGGGAGCTGTTTTTT.

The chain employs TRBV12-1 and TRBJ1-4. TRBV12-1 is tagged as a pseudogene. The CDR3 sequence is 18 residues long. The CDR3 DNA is TGTGCCAGCAGCTTTTACCCCGTCGTCGGGGCAACTAATGAAAAACTGTTTTTT. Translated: CASSFYPVVGATNEKLFF.

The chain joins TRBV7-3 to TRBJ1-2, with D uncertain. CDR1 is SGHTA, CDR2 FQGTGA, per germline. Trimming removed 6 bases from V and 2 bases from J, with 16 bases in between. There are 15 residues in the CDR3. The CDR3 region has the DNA TGTGCCAGCAGTCTTAGACCGGACCTAAACTATGGCTACACCTTC. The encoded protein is CASSLRPDLNYGYTF.

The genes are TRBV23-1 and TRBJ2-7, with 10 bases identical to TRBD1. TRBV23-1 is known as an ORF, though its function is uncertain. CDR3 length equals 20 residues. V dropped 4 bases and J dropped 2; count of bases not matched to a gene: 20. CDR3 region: CASSRVQGTGDSRRAYEQYF. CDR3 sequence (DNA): TGCGCCAGCAGTCGGGTACAGGGGACAGGGGATAGTAGAAGGGCCTACGAGCAGTACTTC.

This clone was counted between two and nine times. CDR3 nucleotides: TGTGCCAGCAGTTACTCGAACGGACAGAGCGGCTACACCTTC. It is translated as CASSYSNGQSGYTF. J is TRBJ1-2 and V is TRBV6-5; D possibly corresponds to TRBD1 (6 bases). Germline CDR1 MNHEY, CDR2 SVGAGI. The V end was cut by 0 bases, the J end by 8 bases, with 13 bases between. This CDR3 has 14 residues.

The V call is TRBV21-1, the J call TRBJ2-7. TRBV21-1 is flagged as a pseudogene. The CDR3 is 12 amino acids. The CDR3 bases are TGTGCCAGCAGCAAATCTTCGGCCGAGCAGTACTTC. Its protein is CASSKSSAEQYF.

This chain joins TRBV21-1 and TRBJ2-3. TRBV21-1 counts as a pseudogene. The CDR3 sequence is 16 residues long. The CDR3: CASSKKTPTLRDTQYF. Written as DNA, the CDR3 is TGTGCCAGCAGCAAGAAGACACCGACTCTCAGAGATACGCAGTATTTT.

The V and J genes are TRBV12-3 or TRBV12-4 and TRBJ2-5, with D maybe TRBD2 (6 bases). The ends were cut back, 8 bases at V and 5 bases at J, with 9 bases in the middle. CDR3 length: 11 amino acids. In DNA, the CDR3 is TGTGCCAGCGGGGGGTACGAGACCCAGTACTTC. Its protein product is CASGGYETQYF.

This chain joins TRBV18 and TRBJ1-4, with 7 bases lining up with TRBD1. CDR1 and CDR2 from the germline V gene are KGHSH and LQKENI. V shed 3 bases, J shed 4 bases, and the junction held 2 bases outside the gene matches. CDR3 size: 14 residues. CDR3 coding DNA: TGTGCCAGCTCACCCGGGACAGTTAATGAAAAACTGTTTTTT. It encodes CASSPGTVNEKLFF. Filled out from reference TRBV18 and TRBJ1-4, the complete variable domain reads NAGVMQNPRHLVRRRGQEARLRCSPMKGHSHVYWYRQLPEEGLKFMVYLQKENIIDESGMPKERFSAEFPKEGPSILRIQQVVRGDSAAYFCASSPGTVNEKLFFGSGTQLSVL.

DNA of the CDR3: TGTGCCAGCAGTTCTCGCCCTACGGGGACCCAGTACTTC. Translating gives CASSSRPTGTQYF. The V and J genes are TRBV6-2 or TRBV6-3 and TRBJ2-5, with D uncertain. Looked up from germline, CDR1 is MNHEY and CDR2 is SVGEGT. The CDR3 contains 13 residues. Trimming took off 4 bases at V and 7 bases at J, with 13 bases between the two ends.

CDR3 DNA sequence: TGCGCCAGCAGCTCAAAGGGACACGACGGCTCCTACGAGCAGTACTTC. Translating it yields CASSSKGHDGSYEQYF. J is TRBJ2-7 and V is TRBV5-1; a possible D gene is TRBD1 (6 bases). This CDR3 has 16 amino acids. The germline gives CDR1 SGHRS, CDR2 YFSETQ. V was cut by 3 bases and J by 0 bases, with 16 bases left in between.

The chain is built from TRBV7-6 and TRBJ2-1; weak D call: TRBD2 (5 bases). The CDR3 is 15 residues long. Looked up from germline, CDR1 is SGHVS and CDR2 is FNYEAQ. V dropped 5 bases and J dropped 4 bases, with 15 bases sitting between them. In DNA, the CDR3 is TGTGCCAGCAGCCGCATTGAGGGTCCTTACAATGAGCAGTTCTTC. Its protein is CASSRIEGPYNEQFF.

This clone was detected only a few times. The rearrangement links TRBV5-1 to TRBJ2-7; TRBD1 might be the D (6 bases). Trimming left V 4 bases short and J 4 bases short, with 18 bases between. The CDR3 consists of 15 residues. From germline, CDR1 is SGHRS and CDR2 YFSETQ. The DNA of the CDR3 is TGCGCCAGCAGCCTAAATCCAGGGGAATCGTACGAGCAGTACTTC. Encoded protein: CASSLNPGESYEQYF.

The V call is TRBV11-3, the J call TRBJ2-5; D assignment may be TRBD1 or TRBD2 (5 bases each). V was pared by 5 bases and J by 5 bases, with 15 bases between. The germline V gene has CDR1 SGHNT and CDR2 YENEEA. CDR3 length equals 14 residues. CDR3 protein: CASSNRDRGETQYF. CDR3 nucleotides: TGTGCCAGCAGCAACCGGGACCGAGGGGAGACCCAGTACTTC.

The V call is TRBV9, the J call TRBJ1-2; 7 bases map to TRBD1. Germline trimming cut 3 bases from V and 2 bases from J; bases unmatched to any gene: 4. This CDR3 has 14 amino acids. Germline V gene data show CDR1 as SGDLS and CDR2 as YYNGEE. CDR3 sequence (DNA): TGTGCCAGCAGCGCACAACAGGGGAACTATGGCTACACCTTC. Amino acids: CASSAQQGNYGYTF.

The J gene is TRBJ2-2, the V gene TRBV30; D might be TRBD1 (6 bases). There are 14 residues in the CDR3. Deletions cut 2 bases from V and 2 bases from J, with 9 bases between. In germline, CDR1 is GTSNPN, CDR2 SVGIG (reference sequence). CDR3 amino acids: CAWSRTVNTGELFF. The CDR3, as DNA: TGTGCCTGGAGTAGGACAGTTAACACCGGGGAGCTGTTTTTT. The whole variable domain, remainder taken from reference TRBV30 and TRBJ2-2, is SQTIHQWPATLVQPVGSPLSLECTVEGTSNPNLYWYRQAAGRGLQLLFYSVGIGQISSEVPQNLSASRPQDRQFILSSKKLLLSDSGFYLCAWSRTVNTGELFFGEGSRLTVL.

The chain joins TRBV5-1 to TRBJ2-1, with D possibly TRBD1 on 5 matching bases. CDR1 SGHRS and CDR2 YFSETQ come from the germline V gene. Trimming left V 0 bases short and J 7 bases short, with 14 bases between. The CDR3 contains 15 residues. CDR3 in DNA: TGCGCCAGCAGCTTGGACAGGCCTAATGATAATGAGCAGTTCTTC. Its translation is CASSLDRPNDNEQFF.

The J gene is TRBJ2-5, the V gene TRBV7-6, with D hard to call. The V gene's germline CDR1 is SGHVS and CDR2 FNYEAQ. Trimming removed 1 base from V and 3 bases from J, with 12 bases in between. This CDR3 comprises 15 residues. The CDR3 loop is CASSLVGGVKETQYF. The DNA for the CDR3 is TGTGCCAGCAGCTTAGTGGGTGGGGTAAAAGAGACCCAGTACTTC.

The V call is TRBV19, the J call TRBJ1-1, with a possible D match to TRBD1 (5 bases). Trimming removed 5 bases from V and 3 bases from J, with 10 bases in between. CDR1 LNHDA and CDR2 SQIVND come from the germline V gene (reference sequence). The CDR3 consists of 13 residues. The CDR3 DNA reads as TGTGCCAGTAGTGCCAGGGTTTACACTGAAGCTTTCTTT. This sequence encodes CASSARVYTEAFF.

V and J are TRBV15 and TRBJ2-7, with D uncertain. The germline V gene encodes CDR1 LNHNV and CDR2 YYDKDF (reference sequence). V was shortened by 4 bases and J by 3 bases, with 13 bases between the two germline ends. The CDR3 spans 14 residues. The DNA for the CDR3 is TGTGCCACCAGCAAGGACCTACAAGTCTACGAGCAGTACTTC. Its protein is CATSKDLQVYEQYF.

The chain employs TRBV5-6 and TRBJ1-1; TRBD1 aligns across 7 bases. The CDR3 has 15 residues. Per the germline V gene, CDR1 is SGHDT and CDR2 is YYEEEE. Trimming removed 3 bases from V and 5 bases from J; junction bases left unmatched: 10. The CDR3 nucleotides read TGTGCCAGCAGCTCAGGAGGGGACAGCCTTACTGAAGCTTTCTTT. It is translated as CASSSGGDSLTEAFF.

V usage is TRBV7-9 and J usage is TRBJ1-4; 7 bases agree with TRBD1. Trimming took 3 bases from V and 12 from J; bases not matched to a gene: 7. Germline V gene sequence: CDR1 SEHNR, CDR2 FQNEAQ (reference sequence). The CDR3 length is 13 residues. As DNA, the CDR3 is TGTGCCAGCAGCTTCACCACTCAGGGGGAACTGTTTTTT. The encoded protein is CASSFTTQGELFF.

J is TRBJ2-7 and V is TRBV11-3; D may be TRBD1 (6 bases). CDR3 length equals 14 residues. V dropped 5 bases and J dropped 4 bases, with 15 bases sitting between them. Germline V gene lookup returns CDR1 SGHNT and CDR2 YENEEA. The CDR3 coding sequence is TGTGCCAGCAGCACTTCCGGGACACATTACGAGCAGTACTTC. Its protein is CASSTSGTHYEQYF. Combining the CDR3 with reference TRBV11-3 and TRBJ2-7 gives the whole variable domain EAGVVQSPRYKIIEKKQPVAFWCNPISGHNTLYWYLQNLGQGPELLIRYENEEAVDDSQLPKDRFSAERLKGVDSTLKIQPAELGDSAVYLCASSTSGTHYEQYFGPGTRLTVT.

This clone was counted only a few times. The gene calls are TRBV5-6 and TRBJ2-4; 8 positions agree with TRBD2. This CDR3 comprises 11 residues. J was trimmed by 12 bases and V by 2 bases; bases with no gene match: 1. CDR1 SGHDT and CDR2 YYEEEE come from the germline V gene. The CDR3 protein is CASSFSGNQYF. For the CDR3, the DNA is TGTGCCAGCAGCTTTAGCGGGAATCAGTACTTC. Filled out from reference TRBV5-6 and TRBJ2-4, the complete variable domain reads DAGVTQSPTHLIKTRGQQVTLRCSPKSGHDTVSWYQQALGQGPQFIFQYYEEEERQRGNFPDRFSGHQFPNYSSELNVNALLLGDSALYLCASSFSGNQYFGAGTRLSVL.

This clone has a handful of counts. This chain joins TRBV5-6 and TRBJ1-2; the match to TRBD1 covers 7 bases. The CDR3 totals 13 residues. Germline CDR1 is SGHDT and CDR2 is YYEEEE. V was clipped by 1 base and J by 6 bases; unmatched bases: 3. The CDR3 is CASSLRQGNGYTF. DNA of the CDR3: TGTGCCAGCAGCTTGAGACAGGGTAATGGCTACACCTTC.

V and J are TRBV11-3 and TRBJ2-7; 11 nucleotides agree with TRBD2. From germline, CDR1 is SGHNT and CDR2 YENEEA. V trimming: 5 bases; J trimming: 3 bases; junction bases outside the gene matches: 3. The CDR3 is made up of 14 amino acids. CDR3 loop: CASSHSGRDYEQYF. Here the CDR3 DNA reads TGTGCCAGCAGCCATAGCGGGAGGGACTACGAGCAGTACTTC.